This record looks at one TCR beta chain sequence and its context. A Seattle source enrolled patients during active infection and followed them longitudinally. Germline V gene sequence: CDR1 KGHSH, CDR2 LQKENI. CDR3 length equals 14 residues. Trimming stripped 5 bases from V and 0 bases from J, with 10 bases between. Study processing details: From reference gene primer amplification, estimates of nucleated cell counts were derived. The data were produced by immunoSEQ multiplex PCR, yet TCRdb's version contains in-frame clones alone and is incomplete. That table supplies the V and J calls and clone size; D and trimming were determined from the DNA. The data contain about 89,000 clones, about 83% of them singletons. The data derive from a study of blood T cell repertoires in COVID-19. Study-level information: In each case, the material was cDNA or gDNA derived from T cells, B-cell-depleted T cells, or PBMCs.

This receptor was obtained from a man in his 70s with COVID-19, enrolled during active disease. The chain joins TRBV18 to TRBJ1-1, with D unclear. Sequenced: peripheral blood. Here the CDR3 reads CASSLRVMNTEAFF. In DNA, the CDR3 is TGTGCCAGCTCATTGAGGGTCATGAACACTGAAGCTTTCTTT.